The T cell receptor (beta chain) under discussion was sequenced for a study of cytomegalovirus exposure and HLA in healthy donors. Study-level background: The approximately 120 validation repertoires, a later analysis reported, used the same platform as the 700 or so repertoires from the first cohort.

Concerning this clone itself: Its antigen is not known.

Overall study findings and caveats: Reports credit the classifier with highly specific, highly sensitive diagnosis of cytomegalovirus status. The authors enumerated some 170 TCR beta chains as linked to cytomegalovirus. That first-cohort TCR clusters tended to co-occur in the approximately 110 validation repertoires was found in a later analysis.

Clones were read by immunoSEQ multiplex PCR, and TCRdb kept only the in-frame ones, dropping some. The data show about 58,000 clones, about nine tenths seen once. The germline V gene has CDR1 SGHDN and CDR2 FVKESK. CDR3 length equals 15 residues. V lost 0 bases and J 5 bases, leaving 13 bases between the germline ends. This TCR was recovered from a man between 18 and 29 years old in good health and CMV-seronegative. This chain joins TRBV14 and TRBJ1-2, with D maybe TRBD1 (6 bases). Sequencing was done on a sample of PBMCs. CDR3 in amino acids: CASSQDLGQGYGYTF. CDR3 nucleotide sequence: TGTGCCAGCAGCCAAGATCTGGGCCAGGGGTATGGCTACACCTTC. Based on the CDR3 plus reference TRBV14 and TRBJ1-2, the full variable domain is EAGVTQFPSHSVIEKGQTVTLRCDPISGHDNLYWYRRVMGKEIKFLLHFVKESKQDESGMPNNRFLAERTGGTYSTLKVQPAELEDSGVYFCASSQDLGQGYGYTFGSGTRLTVV.